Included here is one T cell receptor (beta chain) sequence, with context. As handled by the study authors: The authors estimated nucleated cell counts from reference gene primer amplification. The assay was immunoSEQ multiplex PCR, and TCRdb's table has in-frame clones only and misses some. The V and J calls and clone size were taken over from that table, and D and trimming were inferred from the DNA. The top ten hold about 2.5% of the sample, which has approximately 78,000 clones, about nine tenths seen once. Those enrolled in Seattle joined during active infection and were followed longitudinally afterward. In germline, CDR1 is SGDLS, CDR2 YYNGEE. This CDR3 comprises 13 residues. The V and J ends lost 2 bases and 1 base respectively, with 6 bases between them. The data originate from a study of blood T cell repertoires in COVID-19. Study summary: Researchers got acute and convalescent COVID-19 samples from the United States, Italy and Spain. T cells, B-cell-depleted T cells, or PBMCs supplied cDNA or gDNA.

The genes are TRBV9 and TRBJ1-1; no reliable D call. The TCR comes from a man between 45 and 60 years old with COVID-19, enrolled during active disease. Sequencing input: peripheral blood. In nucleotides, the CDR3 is TGTGCCAGCAGCGTTTCTTGGAACACTGAAGCTTTCTTT. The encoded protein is CASSVSWNTEAFF.